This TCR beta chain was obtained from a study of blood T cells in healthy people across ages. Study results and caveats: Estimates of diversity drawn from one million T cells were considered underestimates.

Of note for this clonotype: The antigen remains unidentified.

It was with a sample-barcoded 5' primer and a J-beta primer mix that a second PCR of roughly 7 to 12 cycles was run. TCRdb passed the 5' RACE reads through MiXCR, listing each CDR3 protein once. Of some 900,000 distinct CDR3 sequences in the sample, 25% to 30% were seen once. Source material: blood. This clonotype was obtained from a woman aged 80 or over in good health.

The CDR3 DNA follows: TGTGCCAGCAGCTTACGGGGGGAAGTATGGGAAAAACTGTTTTTT. Its protein product is CASSLRGEVWEKLFF. V and J are TRBV7-2 and TRBJ1-4; tentatively, D is TRBD1 (5 bases). Trimming cost V 2 bases and J 8 bases, with 15 bases left between them. This CDR3 is 15 amino acids long. Looked up from germline, CDR1 is SGHTA and CDR2 is FQGNSA.